Listed below are T cell receptor beta chains from one sample, sequenced in a study of cytomegalovirus exposure and HLA in healthy donors. Clones were read by immunoSEQ multiplex PCR, and TCRdb kept only the in-frame ones, dropping some. Of roughly 98,000 clones listed, about three quarters are singletons. Material for sequencing was PBMCs. The receptors originated from a man between 40 and 49 years old in good health and CMV-seronegative. The CDR3 runs from the conserved cysteine through the conserved F or W. Fields, in order: J gene, clone size, V gene, D gene, CDR3 protein, CDR3 DNA. The D gene is left open where the match is weak. Some rows mark clone size as missing; the rest say once, few, many or name a class of expanded clone.

TRBJ1-1,-,TRBV5-6,-,CASSLGPQGMNTEAFF,TGTGCCAGCAGCTTGGGACCCCAGGGAATGAACACTGAAGCTTTCTTT
TRBJ2-5,few,TRBV10-3,-,CAISDNGRGSETQYF,TGTGCCATCAGTGATAATGGCAGGGGAAGTGAGACCCAGTACTTC
TRBJ2-7,-,TRBV11-2,-,CASSRGLLGHYEQYF,TGTGCCAGCAGCAGGGGACTACTGGGACACTACGAGCAGTACTTC
TRBJ2-7,-,TRBV6-1,-,CASSEGGGRFYEQYF,TGTGCCAGCAGTGAAGGAGGGGGAAGGTTCTACGAGCAGTACTTC
TRBJ1-5,-,TRBV6-5,-,CASRKGDSNQPQHF,TGTGCCAGCAGGAAAGGGGATAGCAATCAGCCCCAGCATTTT
TRBJ2-7,-,TRBV7-9,-,CASSLGGVSEQYF,TGTGCCAGCAGCTTAGGGGGGGTGTCCGAGCAGTACTTC
TRBJ2-7,-,TRBV15,TRBD1,CATSRRTGVGYEQYF,TGTGCCACCAGCAGGAGGACAGGGGTTGGGTACGAGCAGTACTTC
TRBJ1-3,-,TRBV9,-,CASSRNRGGNTIYF,TGTGCCAGCAGCCGGAACAGAGGGGGAAACACCATATATTTT
TRBJ2-3,-,TRBV30,-,CAWSGNDLYTDTQYF,TGTGCCTGGTCAGGGAATGATCTATACACAGATACGCAGTATTTT
TRBJ1-6,-,TRBV6-1,TRBD1,CASSEVETGWNSPLHF,TGTGCCAGCAGTGAAGTAGAGACAGGGTGGAATTCACCCCTCCACTTT
TRBJ2-5,-,TRBV4-2,TRBD1,CASSQGRDSKQETQYF,TGTGCCAGCAGCCAAGGCCGGGACAGCAAACAAGAGACCCAGTACTTC
TRBJ1-5,-,TRBV7-8,TRBD1,CASKGQELQPQHF,TGTGCCAGCAAGGGACAGGAACTACAGCCCCAGCATTTT
TRBJ1-3,-,TRBV18,-,CASSPSGVHGNTIYF,TGTGCCAGCTCACCCTCAGGGGTACATGGAAACACCATATATTTT
TRBJ1-5,-,TRBV2,-,CASKPGNSNQPQHF,TGTGCCAGCAAACCCGGGAATAGCAATCAGCCCCAGCATTTT
TRBJ1-6,-,TRBV27,-,CASTTLTGTSSYNSPLHF,TGTGCCAGCACCACTCTAACGGGGACAAGCTCCTATAATTCACCCCTCCACTTT
TRBJ1-1,few,TRBV7-2,-,CASSYQGHSTEAFF,TGTGCCAGCAGTTACCAAGGACATTCCACTGAAGCTTTCTTT
TRBJ1-1,-,TRBV19,TRBD1,CASSIDHYRGTEAFF,TGTGCCAGTAGTATAGATCACTACAGGGGCACTGAAGCTTTCTTT
TRBJ2-2,-,TRBV4-3,-,CASGLTGGTGELFF,TGCGCCAGCGGTCTCACAGGCGGCACCGGGGAGCTGTTTTTT
TRBJ2-7,few,TRBV5-4,-,CASSAVQGYEQYF,TGTGCCAGCAGCGCCGTACAGGGATACGAGCAGTACTTC
TRBJ2-7,-,TRBV2,-,CASSERLSSYEQYF,TGTGCCAGCAGTGAACGTTTGAGCTCCTACGAGCAGTACTTC
TRBJ1-5,-,TRBV21-1,-,CASSKDPRQVIDQPQHF,TGTGCCAGCAGCAAAGACCCCCGACAGGTTATTGATCAGCCCCAGCATTTT
TRBJ2-5,-,TRBV6-1,-,CASKGDLGETQYF,TGTGCCAGCAAGGGGGATCTAGGGGAGACCCAGTACTTC
TRBJ1-2,few,TRBV25-1,-,CASGEYGYTF,TGTGCCAGTGGAGAGTATGGCTACACCTTC
TRBJ2-2,few,TRBV5-1,-,CASRDGVALDAGELFF,TGCGCCAGCAGGGACGGGGTCGCCTTAGACGCCGGGGAGCTGTTTTTT
TRBJ2-7,-,TRBV5-1,TRBD1,CASSPGQGIYEQYF,TGCGCCAGCTCGCCGGGACAGGGGATCTACGAGCAGTACTTC
TRBJ1-2,-,TRBV27,TRBD1,CASSPDRGRHGYTF,TGTGCCAGCAGTCCGGACAGGGGGCGTCATGGCTACACCTTC
TRBJ1-2,-,TRBV6-5,-,CASTGGLGYGYTF,TGTGCCAGCACGGGGGGGTTAGGGTATGGCTACACCTTC
TRBJ1-2,few,TRBV19,-,CASSTPGYGYTF,TGTGCCAGTAGTACCCCAGGCTATGGCTACACCTTC
TRBJ2-2,-,TRBV7-9,-,CASSTGMNTGELFF,TGTGCCAGCAGTACCGGGATGAACACCGGGGAGCTGTTTTTT
TRBJ1-2,-,TRBV2,-,CASKRQDGLDGYTF,TGTGCCAGCAAAAGACAGGACGGCTTGGATGGCTACACCTTC
TRBJ1-5,-,TRBV5-6,TRBD1,CASSLGDRRSNQPQHF,TGTGCCAGCAGCTTGGGGGACAGGCGTAGCAATCAGCCCCAGCATTTT
TRBJ1-2,-,TRBV6-1,-,CASSDRAGAYGYTF,TGTGCCAGCAGTGATCGGGCAGGGGCATATGGCTACACCTTC
TRBJ2-3,-,TRBV11-2,-,CASSPGGPFRPDTQYF,TGTGCCAGCAGCCCCGGGGGGCCGTTTAGACCAGATACGCAGTATTTT
TRBJ2-7,-,TRBV5-4,TRBD1,CASSRDRSGSSYEQYF,TGTGCCAGCAGCCGGGACAGGTCAGGAAGTTCCTACGAGCAGTACTTC
TRBJ2-5,few,TRBV29-1,TRBD1,CSVRQGAVETQYF,TGCAGCGTCCGACAGGGAGCCGTAGAGACCCAGTACTTC
TRBJ1-4,few,TRBV5-4,-,CASSLGAGQTNEKLFF,TGTGCCAGCAGCTTGGGTGCAGGGCAAACAAATGAAAAACTGTTTTTT
TRBJ1-4,-,TRBV28,TRBD1,CASNPTGPNEKLFF,TGTGCCAGCAACCCGACAGGGCCTAATGAAAAACTGTTTTTT
TRBJ2-7,-,TRBV7-9,TRBD1,CASSHLPGQSSYEQYF,TGTGCCAGCAGCCATCTCCCGGGACAGAGCTCCTACGAGCAGTACTTC
TRBJ2-1,-,TRBV7-9,TRBD2,CASRGGLAGDNEQFF,TGTGCCAGCAGAGGGGGACTAGCGGGCGACAATGAGCAGTTCTTC
TRBJ2-3,-,TRBV6-1,-,CASSELAGDVDTQYF,TGTGCCAGCAGTGAATTGGCAGGGGATGTGGATACGCAGTATTTT